The 10 T cell receptor beta chains below were found in one sample sequenced in a study of long-term antiretroviral therapy in people with HIV. Run at survey level, the immunoSEQ assay was version v3.0. The protocol was immunoSEQ multiplex PCR, while the TCRdb copy is restricted to in-frame clones and leaves out a portion. The sample has tens of thousands of clones; around 93% are singletons. Sequences were derived from unsorted PBMCs, sampled around 7.4 years after starting antiretroviral therapy. The source is a man in his fifties or sixties with HIV.

This chain joins TRBV7-9 and TRBJ1-1; D is ambiguous. Trimming took 9 bases from V and 1 from J, leaving 12 bases between them. Germline loops: CDR1 SEHNR, CDR2 FQNEAQ (reference sequence). The CDR3 is made up of 13 amino acids. The CDR3 protein is CASNSAPNTEAFF. The CDR3 DNA follows: TGTGCCAGTAACTCGGCCCCGAACACTGAAGCTTTCTTT.

The chain is built from TRBV6-6 and TRBJ2-3, with 7 bases matching TRBD2. The CDR3 is 15 residues long. Germline V gene lookup returns CDR1 MNHNY and CDR2 SVGAGI (reference sequence). The ends lost 11 bases at V and 9 bases at J; junction bases unmatched: 20. The CDR3 spells CAGARRREGRETQYF. CDR3 in DNA: TGTGCCGGAGCTCGACGGAGAGAAGGGCGGGAGACGCAGTATTTT.

This clone appeared a few times. The J gene is TRBJ1-1, the V gene TRBV18; 7 nucleotides align to TRBD1. With V trimmed by 5 bases and J by 3 bases, 9 bases remained unmatched. The CDR3 consists of 15 residues. The V gene's germline CDR1 is KGHSH and CDR2 LQKENI. Written as DNA, the CDR3 is TGTGCCAGCTCAACGAAGGACAGGCCTGACACTGAAGCTTTCTTT. It codes for CASSTKDRPDTEAFF.

The V and J genes are TRBV7-6 and TRBJ2-3, with 7 bases aligning to TRBD1. Germline V CDR1 and CDR2: SGHVS, FNYEAQ. J was trimmed by 2 bases and V by 1 base; bases with no gene match: 3. The CDR3 totals 15 residues. The CDR3 DNA follows: TGTGCCAGCAGCTTAGTGGACAGGTTCACAGATACGCAGTATTTT. It translates to CASSLVDRFTDTQYF.

The rearrangement joins TRBV4-2 to TRBJ1-1; no definite D call. The CDR3 has 17 residues. V was trimmed by 2 bases and J by 1 base, leaving 17 bases between them. Germline values: CDR1 LGHNA, CDR2 YNFKEQ. The CDR3 DNA follows: TGTGCCAGCAGCCAAAACCCGGATACCGGCGGGAACACTGAAGCTTTCTTT. Its protein is CASSQNPDTGGNTEAFF.

The chain has TRBV10-3 and TRBJ2-3, with D unresolved. The V gene lost 6 bases and the J gene lost 4 bases, with 11 bases spanning the gap. Germline CDR1 reads ENHRY; CDR2 reads SYGVKD. The CDR3 has 13 amino acids. The CDR3 DNA sequence: TGTGCCATCAGCGATGACCCGGCAGATACGCAGTATTTT. This sequence encodes CAISDDPADTQYF.

Only one count was recorded for this clone. The chain carries TRBV27 and TRBJ2-7; TRBD2 matches at 8 bases. V lost 3 bases, J lost 4 bases, and 8 bases stayed unmatched. The CDR3 contains 15 residues. Germline V gene lookup returns CDR1 MNHEY and CDR2 SMNVEV (reference sequence). CDR3 protein: CASSFKGRGGYEQYF. DNA for the CDR3: TGTGCCAGCAGTTTTAAGGGCCGCGGGGGGTACGAGCAGTACTTC.

This chain links TRBV7-9 with TRBJ2-4; 7 bases line up with TRBD1. Per the germline V gene, CDR1 is SEHNR and CDR2 is FQNEAQ (reference sequence). CDR3 length: 14 residues. The V and J ends lost 6 bases and 6 bases, in that order; junction bases with no gene match: 8. CDR3: CASSSQGRGNIQYF. The CDR3 DNA sequence: TGTGCCAGCAGTTCACAGGGGCGAGGAAACATTCAGTACTTC. Complete variable domain (other parts from reference TRBV7-9 and TRBJ2-4): DTGVSQNPRHKITKRGQNVTFRCDPISEHNRLYWYRQTLGQGPEFLTYFQNEAQLEKSRLLSDRFSAERPKGSFSTLEIQRTEQGDSAMYLCASSSQGRGNIQYFGAGTRLSVL.

Note on this clone: Other nucleotide sequences from this sample produce the same CDR3. The chain employs TRBV27 and TRBJ1-6, with a tentative D call TRBD1 (5 bases). The CDR3 contains 13 residues. Trimming stripped 3 bases from V and 7 bases from J, with 7 bases between. From germline, CDR1 is MNHEY and CDR2 SMNVEV (reference sequence). Written as DNA, the CDR3 is TGTGCCAGCAGTTTGGGGGGAAATTCACCCCTCCACTTT. This codes for CASSLGGNSPLHF.

This rearrangement joins TRBV11-2 to TRBJ1-2; D gene uncertain. V lost 4 bases and J 5 bases, leaving 14 bases between the germline ends. The CDR3 consists of 14 residues. Germline V CDR1 and CDR2: SGHAT, FQNNGV. CDR3 sequence reads: CASSSRTAVYGYTF. The DNA of the CDR3 is TGTGCCAGCAGCTCCCGCACAGCTGTATATGGCTACACCTTC.